This record concerns one T cell receptor (beta chain) sequence. This entry is derived from a study of blood T cell repertoires in COVID-19. About the research overall: The United States, Italy and Spain were the sources of the acute and convalescent COVID-19 samples. The cDNA or gDNA used as material had been derived from T cells, B-cell-depleted T cells, or PBMCs.

In the original processing: Amplifying reference gene primers gave estimates of nucleated cell counts. The method was immunoSEQ multiplex PCR; TCRdb's version includes in-frame clones alone and lacks a portion of them. D and trimming were read from the DNA, whereas the V and J calls and clone size are those reported in that table. The repertoire consists of around 300,000 clones, with over 75% occurring once and the leading ten covering 1%. The sample taken for sequencing was peripheral blood. The origin of this receptor is a man over 45 with active or convalescent COVID-19.

DNA of the CDR3: TGTGCCAGCAGCTTTCTGGGGGGGGGCGGCACAGATACGCAGTATTTT. Its protein is CASSFLGGGGTDTQYF. This rearrangement joins TRBV7-2 to TRBJ2-3, with TRBD2 as a possible D gene (7 bases). Germline CDR1 SGHTA, CDR2 FQGNSA. The CDR3 sequence is 16 residues long. V was trimmed by 3 bases and J by 1 base, leaving 14 bases between them.